The entry below gives a single T cell receptor (beta chain) sequence along with its context. Assay used: immunoSEQ multiplex PCR; TCRdb lists only in-frame clones, some missing. The table records about 44,000 clones, just over 90% of them present only once. This specimen belongs to a study of blood T cell repertoires in COVID-19. The CDR3 runs 16 residues. CDR1 is MDHEN and CDR2 is SYDVKM in the germline V gene. With V trimmed by 6 bases and J by 7 bases, 11 bases remained unmatched. The TCR comes from a man aged 50-60 years with COVID-19, enrolled during active disease. V is TRBV28 and J is TRBJ2-7, with 14 bases aligning to TRBD2. The sample was peripheral blood. The CDR3 is CASRFQPGLAGVEQYF. The CDR3 DNA is TGTGCCAGCAGGTTCCAGCCGGGACTAGCGGGAGTAGAGCAGTACTTC.